This TCR beta chain is drawn from a study of T cell changes during pregnancy in multiple sclerosis. Clones were sequenced by immunoSEQ multiplex PCR, and TCRdb holds only the in-frame ones, with some missing. Among about 59,000 clones listed, roughly 94% were seen once. CDR1 and CDR2 from the germline V gene are SEHNR and FQNEAQ (reference sequence). With 3 bases clipped from V and 4 bases from J, the junction kept 1 base outside the gene matches. This CDR3 spans 14 amino acids. This material consisted of CD8+ T cells from peripheral blood mononuclear cells, taken after pregnancy. This rearrangement joins TRBV7-9 to TRBJ2-1; the match to TRBD2 covers 9 bases. The sequence was obtained from a female donor with multiple sclerosis, enrolled in a pregnancy study. The CDR3: CASSFLAGYNEQFF. The CDR3 nucleotides are TGTGCCAGCAGCTTCCTAGCGGGATACAATGAGCAGTTCTTC.